This TCR beta chain was observed in a study of blood T cell repertoires in COVID-19. TCRdb's table, derived via immunoSEQ multiplex PCR, lists solely in-frame clones and lacks some. The top ten hold 2.5% of the sample, which has fewer than 350,000 clones, less than 85% seen once. The source material was PBMCs or T cells enriched from blood (not recorded which). The TCR was taken from a woman aged 45-65 years who had recovered from COVID-19.

This CDR3 is CSVDSFWQGNTQYF. The CDR3 DNA is TGCAGCGTTGATTCCTTCTGGCAGGGAAATACGCAGTATTTT. The chain uses TRBV29-1 and TRBJ2-3; the D gene is possibly TRBD1 (5 bases). The CDR3 is made up of 14 amino acids. CDR1 and CDR2 from the germline V gene are SQVTM and ANQGSEA. Between the trimmed V and J ends, which lost 3 bases and 7 bases, there was a span of 17 bases.